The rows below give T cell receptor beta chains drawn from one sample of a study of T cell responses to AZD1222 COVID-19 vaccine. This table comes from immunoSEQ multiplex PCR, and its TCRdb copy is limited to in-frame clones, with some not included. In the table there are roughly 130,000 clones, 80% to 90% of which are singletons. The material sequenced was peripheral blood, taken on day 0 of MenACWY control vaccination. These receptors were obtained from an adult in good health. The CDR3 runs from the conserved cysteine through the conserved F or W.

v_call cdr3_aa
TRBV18 CASSPTQGGNQPQHF
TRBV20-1 CSASGQGNTGELFF
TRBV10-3 CAIRGQGRYTEAFF
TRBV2 CASSDSPGFTMNGAEGYEQYF
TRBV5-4 CASSLGLAGGQETQYF
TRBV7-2 CASSAALGRQETQYF
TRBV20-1 CSASPTGFNEKLFF
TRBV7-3 CASSGTGLAGRGELFF
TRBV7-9 CASSFGTGGEEQYF
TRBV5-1 CASSPTGNTEAFF
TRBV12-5 CASGFVDRVTSGRDNTGELFF
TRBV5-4 CASSLGLVYNEQFF
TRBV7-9 CASSLAGPTGYGYTF
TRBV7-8 CASAWREVDNSPLHF
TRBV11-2 CASTSGRTGELFF
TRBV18 CASSPPNTGELFF
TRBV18 CASSPPTSGRAAEQYF
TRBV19 CASSLGPSHYGYTF
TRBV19 CASTPGQYGYTF
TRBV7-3 CASSLPASGRLGEQFF
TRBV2 CASIGGEGLNEQFF
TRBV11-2 CASSRQRAYEQYF
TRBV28 CASSLRFRRGYTF
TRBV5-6 CASSLGGSHYEAFF
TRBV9 CASSVAFGAEEEKLFF
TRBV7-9 CASSLDRGSRTEAFF
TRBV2 CASSALSAGYGYTF
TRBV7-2 CASSPAVYEQYF
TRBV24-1 CATSDGRRQNYGYTF
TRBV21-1 CASSNYEQYF
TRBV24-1 CATSERRTGGNQPQHF
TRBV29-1 CSAQGNTEAFF
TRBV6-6 CASSSIQGISYEQYF
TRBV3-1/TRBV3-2 CASSQGTTFYNEQFF
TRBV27 CASSFLPSSSYNEQFF
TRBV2 CASRWRSTEAFF
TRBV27 CASSLLWGRETQYF
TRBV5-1 CASSPASGFNQPQHF
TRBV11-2 CASSHGLAGRTDTQYF
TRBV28 CASSYPLGVEKLFF
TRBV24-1 CATSDSGQRGTDTQYF
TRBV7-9 CASSRGPGQKGNEKLFF
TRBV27 CASSSVRDRPQPQHF
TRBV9 CASSAPGQAYEQYF
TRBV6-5 CASRGLQGLRKEQYF
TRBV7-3 CASSPSGLAGDEQYF
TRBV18 CASSPGQGETQYF
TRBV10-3 CAISEDPNYGYTF
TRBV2 CASSDRDYEQYF
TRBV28 CASSFTTYEQYF
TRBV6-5 CASRKQGVSYEQYF
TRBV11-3 CASSLDPRDIQYF
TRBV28 CASSLTYRAGELFF
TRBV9 CASSVGLPSTEAFF
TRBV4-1 CASSQRSQGNEQFF
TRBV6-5 CASSFGVSGELFF
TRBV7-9 CASSLAGGREQYF
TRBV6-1 CASSEGVTSSGNTIYF
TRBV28 CASSFGRGNIQYF